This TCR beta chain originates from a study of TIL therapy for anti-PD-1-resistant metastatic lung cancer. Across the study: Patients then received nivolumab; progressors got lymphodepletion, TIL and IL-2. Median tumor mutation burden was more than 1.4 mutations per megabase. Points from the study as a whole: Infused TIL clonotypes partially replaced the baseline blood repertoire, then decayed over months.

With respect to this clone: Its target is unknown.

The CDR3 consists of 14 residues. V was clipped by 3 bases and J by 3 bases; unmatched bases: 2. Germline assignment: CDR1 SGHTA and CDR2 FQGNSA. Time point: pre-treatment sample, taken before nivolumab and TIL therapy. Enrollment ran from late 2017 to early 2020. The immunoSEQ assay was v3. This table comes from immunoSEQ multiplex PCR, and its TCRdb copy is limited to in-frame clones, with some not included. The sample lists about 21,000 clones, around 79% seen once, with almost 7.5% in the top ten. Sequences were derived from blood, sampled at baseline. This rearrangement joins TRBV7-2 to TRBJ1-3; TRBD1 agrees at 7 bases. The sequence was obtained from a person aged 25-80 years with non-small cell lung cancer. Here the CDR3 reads CASSLGTVGNTIYF. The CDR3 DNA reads TGTGCCAGCAGCTTGGGGACAGTTGGAAACACCATATATTTT.